One sample yielded the 27 T cell receptor beta chains listed below, sequenced in a study of T cells in Graves' hyperthyroidism and ophthalmopathy (dated by TCRdb to 2018 to 2020). Library creation used multiplex PCR. Sequencing relied on an Illumina HiSeq 2000. TCR beta CDR3 regions were amplified from RNA transcripts. The TCR CDR3 was subjected to a first round of RT-PCR using the HTBI primer set and the Qiagen OneStep RT-PCR kit. TCRdb ran its own pipeline on the public reads, namely fastp trimming at Q25 and MiXCR clone calling, and kept in-frame beta chains. Entries that share a CDR3 protein sequence are merged under the most common genes and DNA. This sample is represented by about 600,000 distinct CDR3 sequences; approximately 14% of them were singletons. Together, the top ten hold under 15% of the sample. The sequencing input was blood. These receptors all stem from a woman in her 50s with Graves' ophthalmopathy.

This clonotype was picked up many times. The chain employs TRBV29-1 and TRBJ2-6; maybe TRBD2 (6 bases). This CDR3 is 15 amino acids long. CDR1 is SQVTM, CDR2 ANQGSEA, per germline. The germline V and J ends were trimmed by 4 bases and 3 bases, with 13 bases remaining between them. The CDR3 DNA is TGCAGCGTTGGTCCAGGGACTGATGGGGCCAACGTCCTGACTTTC. Its translation is CSVGPGTDGANVLTF.

This clonotype was seen repeatedly, ten times or more. The chain is built from TRBV7-9 and TRBJ2-3; 12 nucleotides match TRBD2. Germline V gene data show CDR1 as SEHNR and CDR2 as FQNEAQ (reference sequence). J was trimmed by 4 bases and V by 5 bases; bases with no gene match: 7. The CDR3 contains 16 residues. CDR3 protein: CASSDVTSGSPDTQYF. For the CDR3, the DNA is TGTGCCAGCAGCGATGTGACTAGCGGGAGCCCAGATACGCAGTATTTT.

Ten or more counts support this clonotype. V and J are TRBV20-1 and TRBJ2-1, with D maybe TRBD2 (5 bases). With 4 bases removed from V and 8 bases from J, the gap between germline ends came to 12 bases. The CDR3 totals 12 residues. The germline CDR1 and CDR2 sequences are DFQATT and SNEGSKA (reference sequence). CDR3 protein: CSAITSVDEQFF. In DNA form, the CDR3 reads TGCAGTGCTATTACTAGTGTAGATGAGCAGTTCTTC.

V is TRBV28 and J is TRBJ1-3; D call uncertain. V was pared by 3 bases and J by 1 base, with 16 bases between. The CDR3 length is 17 residues. CDR1 and CDR2 (germline): MDHEN, SYDVKM. The CDR3 region has the DNA TGTGCCAGCAGTTTGGCGGGAGGACCCTTTTCTGGAAACACCATATATTTT. Translating it yields CASSLAGGPFSGNTIYF. The whole variable domain, remainder taken from reference TRBV28 and TRBJ1-3, is DVKVTQSSRYLVKRTGEKVFLECVQDMDHENMFWYRQDPGLGLRLIYFSYDVKMKEKGDIPEGYSVSREKKERFSLILESASTNQTSMYLCASSLAGGPFSGNTIYFGEGSWLTVV.

This clonotype came up many times. J is TRBJ2-5 and V is TRBV19, with 7 positions matching TRBD1. Germline assignment: CDR1 LNHDA and CDR2 SQIVND (reference sequence). Trimming cost V 5 bases and J 5 bases; bases outside gene matches: 8. CDR3 length: 14 amino acids. The CDR3 region is CASSSTGQRETQYF. The DNA for the CDR3 is TGTGCCAGTAGTTCGACGGGACAGAGGGAGACCCAGTACTTC.

This clonotype was seen at least ten times. V and J are TRBV12-3 or TRBV12-4 and TRBJ1-2; 7 bases match TRBD1. The CDR3 totals 13 residues. V lost 6 bases, J lost 6 bases, and 7 bases stayed unmatched. The CDR3 region is CASSAGTENGYTF. The CDR3 DNA sequence: TGTGCCAGCAGCGCCGGGACAGAGAATGGCTACACCTTC.

In this sample, this clonotype turned up a few times. The chain has TRBV6-1 and TRBJ2-3; a possible D gene is TRBD2 (6 bases). Germline lookup yields CDR1 MNHNS and CDR2 SASEGT. The CDR3 covers 16 residues. V was cut by 4 bases and J by 6 bases, with 20 bases left in between. The CDR3 loop is CASSADWRDGLDTQYF. CDR3 in DNA: TGTGCCAGCAGTGCGGACTGGAGGGACGGACTGGATACGCAGTATTTT.

The V call is TRBV20-1, the J call TRBJ1-5; D is possibly TRBD1 (6 bases). From germline, CDR1 is DFQATT and CDR2 SNEGSKA (reference sequence). The CDR3 runs 20 residues. Trimming cost V 0 bases and J 0 bases, with 24 bases left between them. The DNA for the CDR3 is TGCAGTGCTAGAGAAAGACGGGGCTGGGGGGCAGATAGTAGCAATCAGCCCCAGCATTTT. This encodes CSARERRGWGADSSNQPQHF.

This clonotype was observed a few times. The gene calls are TRBV6-1 and TRBJ2-1; a possible D gene is TRBD2 (5 bases). V lost 2 bases and J 7 bases, leaving 15 bases between the germline ends. The CDR3 has 15 residues. Germline assignment: CDR1 MNHNS and CDR2 SASEGT. The chain's CDR3 is CASSENGWRANEQFF. The CDR3 DNA reads as TGTGCCAGCAGTGAAAATGGGTGGCGGGCTAATGAGCAGTTCTTC.

This clonotype was seen a few times. The chain carries TRBV29-1 and TRBJ2-2; the match to TRBD2 covers 7 bases. With 5 bases clipped from V and 5 bases from J, the junction kept 5 bases outside the gene matches. This CDR3 spans 13 amino acids. Germline-derived CDR1 and CDR2 are SQVTM and ANQGSEA. CDR3 protein: CSVPAGWTGELFF. The CDR3 DNA is TGCAGCGTTCCAGCGGGATGGACCGGGGAGCTGTTTTTT.

As for this clonotype: Here the CDR3 omits its conserved ending phenylalanine or tryptophan, so a read error is the likely source. The chain links TRBV20-1 to TRBJ1-1; 10 bases are a match to TRBD1. The CDR3 extends over 14 amino acids. Germline CDR1 is DFQATT and CDR2 is SNEGSKA (reference sequence). Here the CDR3 reads CSDQTGGLDTEAFL. The CDR3 DNA reads as TGCAGCGACCAGACAGGGGGCCTAGACACTGAAGCTTTCCTT.

The chain uses TRBV18 and TRBJ2-2; TRBD2 might be the D (5 bases). V dropped 3 bases and J dropped 1 base, with 12 bases sitting between them. This CDR3 has 16 residues. Germline V gene lookup returns CDR1 KGHSH and CDR2 LQKENI. The CDR3 spells CASSPLKAENTGELFF. For the CDR3, the DNA is TGTGCCAGCTCACCTTTAAAAGCGGAGAACACCGGGGAGCTGTTTTTT.

This clonotype was observed at least ten times. This chain connects TRBV3-1 to TRBJ1-1; no firm D call. V gave up 3 bases and J gave up 2 bases, with 10 bases separating them. CDR1 LGHDT and CDR2 YNNKEL come from the germline V gene (reference sequence). This CDR3 contains 14 residues. CDR3 sequence: CASSHPGVNTEAFF. The CDR3 coding sequence is TGTGCCAGCAGCCATCCGGGCGTTAACACTGAAGCTTTCTTT.

This clonotype was picked up many times. The rearrangement joins TRBV28 to TRBJ2-3; no clear D gene. Germline CDR1 MDHEN, CDR2 SYDVKM. This CDR3 contains 13 residues. Trimming removed 5 bases from V and 3 bases from J, with 9 bases in between. The CDR3, as DNA: TGTGCCAGCAGTCCTAGGAATACAGATACGCAGTATTTT. It is translated as CASSPRNTDTQYF.

A few counts support this clonotype. The genes are TRBV2 and TRBJ1-5, with TRBD1 matching 7 bases. Germline CDR1 is SNHLY and CDR2 is FYNNEI. CDR3 length: 16 residues. The junction had 13 bases not matched to a gene; V was cut back by 6 bases and J by 5 bases. The CDR3 protein is CASRTLRGSGDQPQHF. Here the CDR3 DNA reads TGTGCCAGCAGGACGCTCAGGGGGTCGGGGGATCAGCCCCAGCATTTT. Filled out from reference TRBV2 and TRBJ1-5, the complete variable domain reads EPEVTQTPSHQVTQMGQEVILRCVPISNHLYFYWYRQILGQKVEFLVSFYNNEISEKSEIFDDQFSVERPDGSNFTLKIRSTKLEDSAMYFCASRTLRGSGDQPQHFGDGTRLSIL.

This clonotype was counted ten times or more. This chain joins TRBV30 and TRBJ2-7; the match to TRBD1 covers 7 bases. The V gene end was trimmed by 6 bases and the J gene end by 1 base; junction bases not matched to a gene: 9. CDR3 length: 14 amino acids. Germline V CDR1 and CDR2: GTSNPN, SVGIG (reference sequence). This CDR3 reads CACTPWTGSYEQYF. Here the CDR3 DNA reads TGTGCCTGCACCCCGTGGACAGGTTCCTACGAGCAGTACTTC.

This clonotype showed up many times. A read error may be the cause here, since a much bigger clone is one base away. The chain carries TRBV7-9 and TRBJ2-7, with D uncertain. Trimming stripped 2 bases from V and 4 bases from J, with 6 bases between. CDR1 is SEHNR, CDR2 FQNEAQ, per germline (reference sequence). The CDR3 runs 12 residues. CDR3: CASSLSEYEQYF. The CDR3 nucleotides read TGTGCCAGCAGCTTATCGGAGTACGAGCAGTACTTC.

Details on this clonotype: Being one base from a much bigger clone, this may be a read error. The chain joins TRBV11-2 to TRBJ2-4; 10 bases fit TRBD2. In germline, CDR1 is SGHAT, CDR2 FQNNGV. The CDR3 consists of 15 residues. CDR3 nucleotide sequence: TGTGCCAGCAGCTCAGCGGGGGGGGCCAAAGACATTCAGTACTTC. Residues: CASSSAGGAKDIQYF.

This clonotype was counted at least ten times. The chain carries TRBV20-1 and TRBJ1-1, with unresolved D. Germline loops: CDR1 DFQATT, CDR2 SNEGSKA (reference sequence). The V end was cut by 3 bases, the J end by 0 bases, with 8 bases between. The CDR3 runs to 13 residues. As DNA, the CDR3 is TGCAGTGCTAGGCCGGATCTGAACACTGAAGCTTTCTTT. Its translation: CSARPDLNTEAFF.

The sample holds many counts of this clonotype. The V gene is TRBV29-1, the J gene TRBJ2-7; D may be TRBD1 or TRBD2 (5 bases each). CDR3 length: 12 residues. Germline lookup yields CDR1 SQVTM and CDR2 ANQGSEA. Trimming cost V 4 bases and J 2 bases, with 9 bases left between them. DNA of the CDR3: TGCAGCGTTGGGGACCGAGCCTACGAGCAGTACTTC. Translating gives CSVGDRAYEQYF.

This clonotype was observed a handful of times. The chain couples TRBV27 to TRBJ2-7; D may correspond to TRBD1 or TRBD2 (5 bases each). There are 13 residues in the CDR3. V was clipped by 5 bases and J by 6 bases, with 14 bases between them. The V gene's germline CDR1 is MNHEY and CDR2 SMNVEV (reference sequence). CDR3 residues: CASSPPSGTEQYF. Here the CDR3 DNA reads TGTGCCAGCAGTCCCCCTTCCGGGACCGAGCAGTACTTC.

This clonotype was picked up many times. V and J are TRBV28 and TRBJ2-5; 8 nucleotides line up with TRBD1. The CDR3 has 15 residues. The trim removed 5 bases at V and 1 base at J, leaving 6 bases unmatched. Germline V CDR1 and CDR2: MDHEN, SYDVKM. This chain's CDR3 is CASSTGGQRQETQYF. The DNA of the CDR3 is TGTGCCAGCAGTACAGGGGGACAGCGCCAAGAGACCCAGTACTTC.

This clonotype was seen at least ten times. The CDR3 bases are TGCAGTGCTAGTGCTGACTGGGGCTTCAATCAGCCCCAGCATTTT. Its translation: CSASADWGFNQPQHF. The J gene is TRBJ1-5, the V gene TRBV20-1; D perhaps matches TRBD1 (5 bases). CDR1 DFQATT and CDR2 SNEGSKA come from the germline V gene (reference sequence). With 3 bases removed from V and 3 bases from J, the gap between germline ends came to 15 bases. CDR3 length: 15 amino acids.

This clonotype was counted between two and nine times. The rearrangement joins TRBV11-2 to TRBJ1-5, with TRBD1 matching over 12 bases. V lost 5 bases, J lost 3 bases, and 11 bases stayed unmatched. This CDR3 contains 18 residues. Germline V CDR1 and CDR2: SGHAT, FQNNGV. CDR3 nucleotide sequence: TGTGCCAGCAGCCCCCGGGACAGGGGGCTTTATGACAATCAGCCCCAGCATTTT. It translates to CASSPRDRGLYDNQPQHF.

CDR3 nucleotide sequence: TGCAGTGCTAGTGACCCAGGGGGCCCCAATCGCAATGAGCAGTTCTTC. This encodes CSASDPGGPNRNEQFF. The chain has TRBV20-1 and TRBJ2-1; 8 bases are shared with TRBD1. CDR1 DFQATT and CDR2 SNEGSKA come from the germline V gene (reference sequence). Trimming cost V 3 bases and J 6 bases; bases outside gene matches: 13. The CDR3 contains 16 residues.

The DNA of the CDR3 is TGTGCCAGCAGTATCGTTGGAGTCGGTGAAAAACTGTTTTTT. It is translated as CASSIVGVGEKLFF. The chain has TRBV7-9 and TRBJ1-4; no firm D call. Trimming stripped 6 bases from V and 7 bases from J, with 15 bases between. Germline V CDR1 and CDR2: SEHNR, FQNEAQ (reference sequence). CDR3 size: 14 residues.

This clonotype was seen repeatedly, ten times or more. CDR3 nucleotide sequence: TGTGCCAGCAGCCACAGAGGCCACCTAGTCCCTGAAGCTTTCTTT. Its translation: CASSHRGHLVPEAFF. The chain employs TRBV3-1 and TRBJ1-1; no clear D. The CDR3 spans 15 residues. CDR1 is LGHDT and CDR2 is YNNKEL in the germline V gene (reference sequence). V lost 3 bases to trimming and J lost 6 bases, with 17 bases between them.